Listed below are T cell receptor beta chains from one sample, sequenced in a study of blood T cells in healthy people across ages. One entry per CDR3 protein, called by TCRdb with MiXCR from the 5' RACE reads. Of about 1.5 million distinct CDR3 sequences listed, less than 45% are singletons. Source material: blood. Every receptor here comes from a woman aged 18-29 years in good health. The CDR3 runs from the conserved cysteine through the conserved F or W.

TRBJ2-7 | TRBV6-5 | CASSKTSGALYEQYF
TRBJ2-1 | TRBV9 | CASSVVWGFGGGSIKEQFF
TRBJ2-7 | TRBV27 | CASSPGGGDYEQYF
TRBJ1-2 | TRBV20-1 | CSATRQGGRANYGYTF
TRBJ1-1 | TRBV9 | CASSGHRERLNTEAFF
TRBJ2-3 | TRBV12-3/TRBV12-4 | CASSLLLSTDTQYF
- | TRBV6-5 | CASTFGYGSYNEQYF
TRBJ2-1 | TRBV20-1 | CSASRPGYNEQFF
TRBJ1-4 | TRBV15 | CATSRGPEKLFF
TRBJ1-2 | TRBV4-3 | CASSLGPSSYGYTF
TRBJ2-7 | TRBV11-2 | CASSYVQGGEQYF
- | TRBV9 | CASSVVPALGGYSYNEQYF
- | TRBV4-1 | CASSQGVGLLETQYF
TRBJ2-1 | TRBV6-1 | CASSGGLTYNEQFF
TRBJ2-5 | TRBV20-1 | CSARNQETQYF
TRBJ1-4 | TRBV12-3/TRBV12-4 | CASSSTGRREKLFF
TRBJ2-7 | TRBV5-1 | CASSFEGLAGGSVYNEQYF
TRBJ2-5 | TRBV10-3 | CATFGAGAGETQYF
- | TRBV20-1 | CSARPPGRGTQYF
TRBJ2-1 | TRBV15 | CATSRGTGRYNEQFF
TRBJ2-3 | TRBV11-2 | CASRLTSYGVAALDTDTQYF
TRBJ2-1 | TRBV5-5 | CASILTGLYNEQFF
TRBJ2-7 | TRBV27 | CASSPGTAGVGYEQYF
TRBJ1-2 | TRBV29-1 | CSVERGSDYGYTF
TRBJ2-1 | TRBV27 | CASSLQGQNNEQFF
TRBJ2-1 | TRBV29-1 | CSALEAYDEQFF
TRBJ2-3 | TRBV7-2 | CASSSRSGQGVADTQYF
TRBJ2-3 | TRBV7-2 | CASSSTLPGGGGLEDTQYF
TRBJ2-1 | TRBV5-1 | CASSQGPEAVNEQFF
TRBJ2-2 | TRBV28 | CASKTQNTGELFF
TRBJ1-5 | TRBV27 | CASSFAGIHQPQHF
TRBJ2-2 | TRBV12-3/TRBV12-4 | CVSSSSGLNTGELFF
TRBJ2-5 | TRBV27 | CASSPWTGGFLETQYF
TRBJ2-1 | TRBV7-8 | CASTQHGTSYNEQFF
- | TRBV19 | CASSNTGHGETQFF
TRBJ1-2 | TRBV7-2 | CASSLTGGLAGGYTF
TRBJ2-2 | TRBV20-1 | CSAWGDRGGTGELFF
TRBJ2-2 | TRBV27 | CASDSGGPNTGELFF
TRBJ2-5 | TRBV12-3/TRBV12-4 | CASSLLRDGEQYF
TRBJ2-1 | TRBV7-2 | CASSPTESYYNEQFF
TRBJ1-1 | TRBV7-2 | CASRYTRGTEAFF
TRBJ2-3 | TRBV2 | CATRGGGATDTQYF
TRBJ1-2 | TRBV20-1 | CSARGAQALMGYTF
TRBJ1-2 | TRBV20-1 | CSAREQGAYGYTF
TRBJ1-2 | TRBV18 | CASSLTRDRGSGYTF